This is a list of T cell receptor beta chains from one sample in a study of blood T cell repertoires in COVID-19. Assay: immunoSEQ multiplex PCR; the TCRdb copy retains only in-frame clones and omits some. The profile shows about 94,000 clones, approximately 80% of them singletons. The specimen was peripheral blood. The receptors were sampled from a human donor in a cohort sampled during active COVID-19. CDR3s include the opening cysteine and the closing phenylalanine or tryptophan. D genes are given only for firm matches. Clone size is shown for a subset of rows, as once, few, many or a class of expanded clone.

>TRBJ1-6|TRBV6-5|15|TRBD1|.
CASSYSKQGNSPLHF
TGTGCCAGCAGTTACTCGAAACAGGGGAATTCACCCCTCCACTTT
>TRBJ2-7|TRBV5-1|16|TRBD1|.
CASSLDGTGASYEQYF
TGCGCCAGCAGCTTGGATGGGACAGGGGCCTCATACGAGCAGTACTTC
>TRBJ1-1|TRBV14|13|.|.
CASSQDRNTEAFF
TGTGCCAGCAGCCAAGACAGGAACACTGAAGCTTTCTTT
>TRBJ2-5|TRBV4-1|17|TRBD2|.
CASSPIAGVGYQETQYF
TGCGCCAGCAGCCCGATAGCGGGGGTTGGTTACCAAGAGACCCAGTACTTC
>TRBJ1-5|TRBV4-2|15|.|few
CASSQGRGTNQPQHF
TGTGCCAGCAGCCAAGGCAGGGGTACCAATCAGCCCCAGCATTTT
>TRBJ2-7|TRBV7-2|11|.|.
CASSLLYEQYF
TGTGCCAGCAGCTTACTCTACGAGCAGTACTTC
>TRBJ1-1|TRBV28|13|TRBD1|.
CASSLGQGAEAFF
TGTGCCAGCAGTTTGGGACAGGGGGCTGAAGCTTTCTTT
>TRBJ2-3|TRBV19|16|TRBD2|.
CASSIRLALAADTQYF
TGTGCCAGTAGTATTCGACTAGCTCTTGCAGCAGATACGCAGTATTTT
>TRBJ2-7|TRBV5-5|13|TRBD1|.
CASGWDSAYEQYF
TGTGCCAGCGGATGGGACAGCGCCTACGAGCAGTACTTC
>TRBJ2-7|TRBV9|13|.|few
CASSVDSNYEQYF
TGTGCCAGCAGCGTAGACAGTAACTACGAGCAGTACTTC
>TRBJ1-1|TRBV5-5|13|.|few
CASSVGGENEAFF
TGTGCCAGCAGCGTAGGTGGGGAGAATGAAGCTTTCTTT
>TRBJ2-1|TRBV10-3|14|TRBD1|.
CAIRGQVIYNEQFF
TGTGCCATCAGAGGACAGGTGATCTACAATGAGCAGTTCTTC
>TRBJ2-1|TRBV28|18|TRBD2|.
CASSLFLAGGTTKNEQFF
TGTGCCAGCAGTTTGTTTCTAGCGGGGGGCACTACTAAGAATGAGCAGTTCTTC
>TRBJ1-6|TRBV19|18|TRBD1|.
CASSRTGFVEDYNSPLHF
TGTGCCAGTAGCCGGACAGGTTTCGTCGAAGATTATAATTCACCCCTCCACTTT
>TRBJ1-1|TRBV30|14|.|.
CAWSLMARNTEAFF
TGTGCCTGGAGTTTAATGGCTCGGAACACTGAAGCTTTCTTT
>TRBJ2-3|TRBV3-1/TRBV3-2|13|TRBD2|once
CASSGLAVDTQYF
TGTGCCAGCAGCGGACTAGCGGTAGATACGCAGTATTTT
>TRBJ2-5|TRBV25-1|11|.|.
CASSESGTQYF
TGTGCCAGCAGTGAATCAGGGACCCAGTACTTC
>TRBJ1-6|TRBV6-6|16|TRBD1|.
CAARGGLQGSNSPLHF
TGTGCCGCTCGGGGGGGACTACAGGGGTCAAATTCACCCCTCCACTTT
>TRBJ1-2|TRBV5-1|16|TRBD1|.
CASSLTLGQGSYGYTF
TGCGCCAGCAGCTTGACTTTAGGACAGGGCAGCTATGGCTACACCTTC
>TRBJ2-7|TRBV5-1|15|TRBD1|few
CASSLGTAGIHEQYF
TGCGCCAGCAGCCTCGGGACAGCTGGTATCCACGAGCAGTACTTC
>TRBJ1-2|TRBV3-1/TRBV3-2|14|.|.
CASSQIGANYGYTF
TGTGCCAGCAGCCAAATAGGGGCTAACTATGGCTACACCTTC
>TRBJ2-5|TRBV12-3/TRBV12-4|13|.|.
CASSLMGGETQYF
TGTGCCAGCAGTTTAATGGGGGGAGAGACCCAGTACTTC
>TRBJ2-7|TRBV11-2|14|TRBD1|.
CASSSHRGSYEQYF
TGTGCCAGCAGCTCGCACAGGGGCTCCTACGAGCAGTACTTC
>TRBJ2-2|TRBV10-3|15|TRBD2|.
CAISGTSGRSGELFF
TGTGCCATCAGTGGGACTAGCGGGAGGTCCGGGGAGCTGTTTTTT
>TRBJ1-5|TRBV19|18|.|.
CASSIGIRAAGRNQPQHF
TGTGCCAGTAGTATAGGAATCAGGGCGGCTGGGCGGAATCAGCCCCAGCATTTT
>TRBJ2-7|TRBV3-1/TRBV3-2|11|.|.
CASSLGESKYF
TGTGCCAGCAGCCTGGGAGAGAGCAAGTACTTC
>TRBJ2-1|TRBV6-1|14|.|.
CASSELYSGNEQFF
TGTGCCAGCAGTGAATTGTACTCGGGGAATGAGCAGTTCTTC
>TRBJ2-7|TRBV11-2|13|.|.
CASRLAPYYEQYF
TGTGCCAGCAGGCTAGCACCTTACTACGAGCAGTACTTC
>TRBJ2-7|TRBV3-1/TRBV3-2|18|TRBD1|.
CASSQGSPTGTVSYEQYF
TGTGCCAGCAGCCAGGGCAGCCCCACCGGGACAGTCTCCTACGAGCAGTACTTC
>TRBJ2-7|TRBV5-1|13|.|.
CASSPGHTYEQYF
TGCGCCAGCAGCCCGGGACATACCTACGAGCAGTACTTC
>TRBJ2-2|TRBV6-6|16|.|.
CASSSNRAPGTGELFF
TGTGCCAGCAGTTCCAACCGGGCCCCGGGAACCGGGGAGCTGTTTTTT
>TRBJ2-7|TRBV5-1|16|TRBD2|.
CASSLGGLAGSYEQYF
TGCGCCAGCAGCTTGGGGGGACTAGCGGGCTCCTACGAGCAGTACTTC
>TRBJ2-2|TRBV24-1|12|.|.
CATSQGSGELFF
TGTGCCACCTCACAGGGATCCGGGGAGCTGTTTTTT
>TRBJ1-1|TRBV4-1|11|.|.
CASSQGFGAFF
TGCGCCAGCAGCCAAGGTTTCGGAGCTTTCTTT
>TRBJ1-2|TRBV28|14|TRBD1|.
CAGGGVGTGDGYTF
TGTGCCGGCGGGGGGGTTGGTACAGGGGATGGCTACACCTTC
>TRBJ2-7|TRBV18|14|.|.
CASSPEWSSYEQYF
TGTGCCAGCTCACCAGAGTGGAGCTCCTACGAGCAGTACTTC
>TRBJ2-7|TRBV7-2|14|TRBD2|once
CASSDVAGPYEQYF
TGTGCCAGCAGCGACGTAGCGGGACCCTACGAGCAGTACTTC
>TRBJ2-7|TRBV7-8|15|.|once
CASSQRTISSYEQYF
TGTGCCAGCAGCCAGCGGACTATTTCCTCCTACGAGCAGTACTTC
>TRBJ1-2|TRBV19|15|.|.
CASSIYWTQGYGYTF
TGTGCCAGTAGTATTTATTGGACACAAGGCTATGGCTACACCTTC
>TRBJ2-5|TRBV5-1|13|TRBD2|.
CASTSGNQETQYF
TGCGCCAGCACGAGCGGGAACCAAGAGACCCAGTACTTC
>TRBJ2-3|TRBV2|15|TRBD2|.
CASSKAGADTDTQYF
TGTGCCAGCAGTAAAGCGGGAGCCGACACAGATACGCAGTATTTT
>TRBJ2-3|TRBV28|15|.|.
CASSFSSSLTDTQYF
TGTGCCAGCAGTTTTAGTAGTTCCCTCACAGATACGCAGTATTTT
>TRBJ1-2|TRBV3-1/TRBV3-2|14|TRBD1|.
CASSQEDRGGGYTF
TGTGCCAGCAGCCAAGAGGACAGGGGCGGGGGCTACACCTTC
>TRBJ2-1|TRBV10-2|17|.|.
CASTGTSEGSSYNEQFF
TGCGCCAGCACCGGGACTTCGGAGGGGAGCTCCTACAATGAGCAGTTCTTC
>TRBJ2-1|TRBV5-1|15|TRBD2|once
CASSPGTSGFNEQFF
TGCGCCAGCAGTCCCGGGACTAGCGGTTTCAATGAGCAGTTCTTC
>TRBJ2-5|TRBV9|13|TRBD1|.
CASSRDSQETQYF
TGTGCCAGCAGCCGGGACAGTCAAGAGACCCAGTACTTC
>TRBJ2-7|TRBV20-1|15|TRBD2|.
CSASPRWASGSWQYF
TGCAGTGCTAGTCCCAGGTGGGCTAGCGGGAGCTGGCAGTACTTC
>TRBJ1-6|TRBV7-9|15|TRBD1|.
CASSSRGQGNSPLHF
TGTGCCAGCAGCTCACGGGGACAGGGTAATTCACCCCTCCACTTT
>TRBJ1-1|TRBV11-2|14|TRBD1|.
CASSLGQGSTEAFF
TGTGCCAGCAGCTTGGGACAGGGGTCCACTGAAGCTTTCTTT
>TRBJ2-7|TRBV3-1/TRBV3-2|14|.|.
CASSPDFSSYEQYF
TGTGCCAGCAGCCCGGACTTCAGCTCCTACGAGCAGTACTTC
>TRBJ1-2|TRBV3-1/TRBV3-2|16|.|once
CASSPMRGARGYGYTF
TGTGCCAGCAGCCCTATGCGGGGGGCGCGGGGTTATGGCTACACCTTC
>TRBJ2-7|TRBV6-5|14|.|once
CASSYRGRGYEQYF
TGTGCCAGCAGTTACAGGGGCCGCGGCTACGAGCAGTACTTC
>TRBJ2-7|TRBV6-4|13|.|.
CATWETIPYEQYF
TGTGCCACCTGGGAGACTATACCCTACGAGCAGTACTTC
>TRBJ1-5|TRBV28|15|.|few
CASSPWGGTNQPQHF
TGTGCCAGCAGTCCCTGGGGGGGTACCAATCAGCCCCAGCATTTT
>TRBJ2-5|TRBV7-2|15|.|few
CASSLDYGQQETQYF
TGTGCCAGCAGCTTAGATTACGGACAGCAAGAGACCCAGTACTTC
>TRBJ2-3|TRBV7-9|14|.|.
CASRPGTDTDTQYF
TGTGCCAGCCGACCGGGAACCGACACAGATACGCAGTATTTT
>TRBJ1-5|TRBV18|15|TRBD1|.
CASSIRDRHNQPQHF
TGTGCCAGCTCAATCCGGGACAGACACAATCAGCCCCAGCATTTT
>TRBJ2-1|TRBV10-3|16|TRBD2|.
CAISSILADSYNEQFF
TGTGCCATCAGCTCCATTCTAGCGGACTCCTACAATGAGCAGTTCTTC
>TRBJ1-4|TRBV5-1|15|TRBD1|once
CASSFGDRGTEKLFF
TGCGCCAGCAGCTTTGGGGACAGGGGGACCGAAAAACTGTTTTTT